Given below is one T cell receptor beta chain in context. Its antigen is not known. The sample originates from a study of T cell responses to AZD1222 COVID-19 vaccine. V dropped 4 bases and J dropped 7; count of bases not matched to a gene: 13. In germline, CDR1 is SGDLS, CDR2 YYNGEE. This CDR3 contains 16 residues. Study-wide points: Donors were chiefly white British, with a greater number of females, and clonal diversity was perhaps underestimated.

Only in-frame clones appear in the TCRdb table, and some are missing; sequencing was by immunoSEQ multiplex PCR. The sample comprises around 99,000 clones, 70% to 90% of which are singletons, and around 5% rests with the top ten. This receptor was taken from an adult who received the AZD1222 COVID-19 vaccine. The gene calls are TRBV9 and TRBJ2-1; 8 nucleotides agree with TRBD2. The source was peripheral blood, collected 28 days after the second AZD1222 dose. CDR3 bases: TGTGCCAGCAGCCAACTACTGGCCCGGGGGGGGAATGAGCAGTTCTTC. It codes for CASSQLLARGGNEQFF.